The clone carrying this T cell receptor beta chain was seen once. The sample is drawn from a study of CD8 T cells in Susac syndrome. cDNA came from roughly 0.53 to 1 ug RNA primed by random hexamers. TCRdb fed the immunoSEQ multiplex PCR reads into MiXCR, producing one record per CDR3 protein. The data show about 83,000 distinct CDR3 sequences, roughly 96% seen once. V lost 0 bases and J lost 1, with 9 bases in between. In germline, CDR1 is LNHNV, CDR2 YYDKDF (reference sequence). CDR3 length equals 15 residues. The chain carries TRBV15 and TRBJ2-5; no definite D call. The receptor comes from a human donor with Susac syndrome. Material: CD8+ T cells from PBMCs. The CDR3 DNA reads TGTGCCACCAGCAGAGATTTAAACAGCCAAGAGACCCAGTACTTC. Translated: CATSRDLNSQETQYF.